The 16 T cell receptor beta chains listed next were all sequenced from one sample in a study of T cell clones after liver transplantation (dated by TCRdb to 2018 to 2020). Library preparation was by the immunoSEQ multiplex PCR assay. Imported from immuneACCESS, the table was reduced by TCRdb to in-frame sequences with V and J called. These copies leave out some clones; in studies compared against another copy, an unresolved V gene accounts for under half, and the cause of the remainder is not known. This sample is represented by about 120,000 clones; 75% to 95% of them were singletons. Together, the top ten hold about 0.8% of the sample. Sequencing used CD4+ T cells from blood, obtained 12 months after liver transplant. The receptors come from a human patient who received a liver transplant. Following a transplant, some T lymphocytes may have been derived from the graft donor.

The J gene is TRBJ2-3, the V gene TRBV19, with D uncertain. Trimming shortened V by 2 bases and J by 7 bases, and 13 bases separated the two germline ends. The V gene's germline CDR1 is LNHDA and CDR2 SQIVND (reference sequence). The CDR3 consists of 14 residues. In nucleotides, the CDR3 is TGTGCCAGTAGTATAACCGTTGGCGGTAATACGCAGTATTTT. Translated, it gives CASSITVGGNTQYF. Full variable domain (missing parts from reference TRBV19 and TRBJ2-3): DGGITQSPKYLFRKEGQNVTLSCEQNLNHDAMYWYRQDPGQGLRLIYYSQIVNDFQKGDIAEGYSVSREKKESFPLTVTSAQKNPTAFYLCASSITVGGNTQYFGPGTRLTVL.

CDR3 DNA sequence: TGTGCCAGCGGCTCTGGGGCCAACGTCCTGACTTTC. Its protein is CASGSGANVLTF. The V call is TRBV11-3, the J call TRBJ2-6; D is unclear. V dropped 8 bases and J dropped 0 bases, with 2 bases sitting between them. This CDR3 has 12 amino acids. CDR1 SGHNT and CDR2 YENEEA come from the germline V gene.

Comment on this clone: Other DNA sequences in this sample translate to the same CDR3. The V gene is TRBV5-1, the J gene TRBJ1-1, with D hard to call. Trimming left V 0 bases short and J 4 bases short, with 7 bases between. In germline, CDR1 is SGHRS, CDR2 YFSETQ. This CDR3 region has 13 residues. CDR3 bases: TGCGCCAGCAGCTTGGAGTGGGGCACTGAAGCTTTCTTT. Amino acids: CASSLEWGTEAFF.

The chain is built from TRBV5-1 and TRBJ1-2; D may be TRBD1 (5 bases). Germline V lookup: CDR1 SGHRS, CDR2 YFSETQ. This CDR3 region has 15 residues. Deletions cut 5 bases from V and 8 bases from J, with 22 bases between. The CDR3 DNA sequence: TGCGCCAGCAGATTAACTGGGACCAATAACTGGGGCTACACCTTC. Encoded protein: CASRLTGTNNWGYTF.

The V and J genes are TRBV2 and TRBJ1-4, with D perhaps matching TRBD1 (6 bases). V lost 0 bases and J 8 bases, leaving 13 bases between the germline ends. The V gene's germline CDR1 is SNHLY and CDR2 FYNNEI. There are 15 residues in the CDR3. In nucleotides, the CDR3 is TGTGCCAGCAGTGAAGCCGAACAGGGAGGGGAAAAACTGTTTTTT. It yields the protein CASSEAEQGGEKLFF.

The chain is built from TRBV5-1 and TRBJ2-7, with 13 positions matching TRBD2. Germline V gives CDR1 SGHRS, CDR2 YFSETQ. V was pared by 2 bases and J by 7 bases, with 9 bases of the junction left unmatched. This CDR3 is 16 amino acids long. CDR3 nucleotides: TGCGCCAGCAGCTTTGGACTAGCGGGGGAGTCGTGGGAGCAGTACTTC. As protein: CASSFGLAGESWEQYF.

The V and J genes are TRBV28 and TRBJ2-7; D may be TRBD1 or TRBD2 (6 bases each). Germline V CDR1 and CDR2: MDHEN, SYDVKM. This CDR3 comprises 16 residues. Trimming took 3 bases from V and 1 from J, leaving 16 bases between them. The DNA of the CDR3 is TGTGCCAGCAGTTTGTGGGGGCTGGAGGGTTCCTACGAGCAGTACTTC. Its protein product is CASSLWGLEGSYEQYF.

This clone was counted a single time. The CDR3 is CARGEGSPGLVAHEQFF. The CDR3 nucleotides read TGTGCCAGAGGTGAGGGGTCGCCGGGACTAGTAGCTCATGAGCAGTTCTTC. The rearrangement joins TRBV2 to TRBJ2-1, with TRBD2 identical over 8 bases. Looked up from germline, CDR1 is SNHLY and CDR2 is FYNNEI. Germline trimming cut 9 bases from V and 8 bases from J; bases unmatched to any gene: 21. The CDR3 totals 17 residues.

The chain couples TRBV27 to TRBJ2-6; the D is unclear. Looked up from germline, CDR1 is MNHEY and CDR2 is SMNVEV (reference sequence). V was shortened by 7 bases and J by 2 bases, with 6 bases between the two germline ends. This CDR3 spans 13 amino acids. This chain's CDR3 is CASIRPGANVLTF. Here the CDR3 DNA reads TGTGCCAGCATAAGGCCTGGGGCCAACGTCCTGACTTTC. The whole variable domain, filled in from reference TRBV27 and TRBJ2-6, reads EAQVTQNPRYLITVTGKKLTVTCSQNMNHEYMSWYRQDPGLGLRQIYYSMNVEVTDKGDVPEGYKVSRKEKRNFPLILESPSPNQTSLYFCASIRPGANVLTFGAGSRLTVL.

The chain recombines TRBV2 with TRBJ1-5; tentatively, D is TRBD1 (6 bases). V lost 10 bases and J 3 bases, leaving 19 bases between the germline ends. The CDR3 is made up of 15 amino acids. Germline CDR1 is SNHLY and CDR2 is FYNNEI. The CDR3 DNA follows: TGTGCCACCAGGGGTGGGCTGAGCCCCAATCAGCCCCAGCATTTT. Encoded protein: CATRGGLSPNQPQHF.

The chain is built from TRBV6-1 and TRBJ1-5; the match to TRBD1 covers 7 bases. The CDR3 contains 15 residues. V lost 10 bases to trimming and J lost 0 bases; unmatched junction nucleotides: 9. The germline CDR1 and CDR2 sequences are MNHNS and SASEGT. As DNA, the CDR3 is TGTGCCACCAAAGGGACAGTCAATAGCAATCAGCCCCAGCATTTT. Its protein product is CATKGTVNSNQPQHF.

The chain joins TRBV10-3 to TRBJ2-1, with TRBD2 identical over 11 bases. J gave up 15 bases and V 2 bases, and 12 bases lay outside the gene matches. Per the germline V gene, CDR1 is ENHRY and CDR2 is SYGVKD. The CDR3 is 15 residues long. CDR3 bases: TGTGCCATCAGTGAGGGGACTAGCGGCAAGATGAATCGGTTCTTC. Translating gives CAISEGTSGKMNRFF.

The chain carries TRBV10-3 and TRBJ1-1, with 10 bases aligning to TRBD1. V dropped 6 bases and J dropped 1; count of bases not matched to a gene: 5. The CDR3 has 15 amino acids. Germline CDR1 is ENHRY and CDR2 is SYGVKD. The CDR3 protein is CAIRDRGIGNTEAFF. DNA of the CDR3: TGTGCCATCAGGGACAGGGGGATAGGGAACACTGAAGCTTTCTTT.

J is TRBJ1-2 and V is TRBV5-1; TRBD1 agrees at 9 bases. This CDR3 is 15 amino acids long. Germline CDR1 SGHRS, CDR2 YFSETQ. J lost 2 bases, V lost 4 bases, and 6 bases had no gene match. The CDR3 DNA is TGCGCCAGCAGCCACGGGACAGGGACCAACTATGGCTACACCTTC. Translating gives CASSHGTGTNYGYTF.

This chain uses TRBV7-9 with TRBJ1-1, with D unresolved. V dropped 2 bases and J dropped 4 bases, with 8 bases sitting between them. Germline CDR1 is SEHNR and CDR2 is FQNEAQ (reference sequence). The CDR3 has 13 amino acids. CDR3 amino acids: CASSLQDSTEAFF. CDR3 sequence (DNA): TGTGCCAGCAGCTTACAAGATAGCACTGAAGCTTTCTTT.

The chain is built from TRBV28 and TRBJ1-4, with a possible D match to TRBD1 (6 bases). The germline V and J ends were trimmed by 3 bases and 8 bases, with 13 bases remaining between them. The CDR3 sequence is 14 residues long. CDR1 and CDR2 (germline): MDHEN, SYDVKM. CDR3 DNA: TGTGCCAGCAGTTTGATGGGGGCGAAAGAAAAACTGTTTTTT. This gives the protein CASSLMGAKEKLFF.